Listed below are T cell receptor beta chains from one sample, sequenced in a study of graft-versus-host responses after intestinal transplantation. These receptors are not linked to any known antigen. TCRdb keeps only in-frame clones here, not all; method: immunoSEQ multiplex PCR. The profile shows tens of thousands of clones, about 91% of them singletons. This specimen consisted of unstimulated CD8+ T cells sorted from spleen or lymph node cells, obtained before intestinal transplant. The receptors were gathered from a human donor who received an intestinal transplant. The CDR3 runs from the conserved cysteine through the conserved F or W. D genes are given only for firm matches.

J | V | D | CDR3 | DNA
TRBJ2-3 | TRBV9 | - | CASSVDRQGRDTQYF | TGTGCCAGCAGCGTAGATCGGCAGGGAAGAGATACGCAGTATTTT
TRBJ1-2 | TRBV7-9 | TRBD1 | CASSAGTGGNWYGYTF | TGTGCCAGCAGCGCTGGGACAGGGGGGAATTGGTATGGCTACACCTTC
TRBJ2-7 | TRBV6-5 | TRBD2 | CASSYSGLNTYEQYF | TGTGCCAGCAGTTACTCGGGACTAAATACTTACGAGCAGTACTTC
TRBJ1-2 | TRBV7-9 | TRBD1 | CASSLVGQANYGYTF | TGTGCCAGCAGCTTAGTTGGACAGGCTAACTATGGCTACACCTTC
TRBJ2-7 | TRBV7-9 | TRBD2 | CASSPFGLAGSSYEQYF | TGTGCCAGCAGCCCATTTGGACTAGCGGGATCCTCCTACGAGCAGTACTTC
TRBJ1-2 | TRBV5-4 | TRBD1 | CASSLGQGTTNYGYTF | TGTGCCAGCAGCCTGGGACAGGGAACGACTAACTATGGCTACACCTTC
TRBJ2-7 | TRBV6-5 | TRBD2 | CASSLGGGYEQYF | TGTGCCAGCAGCCTTGGGGGGGGGTACGAGCAGTACTTC
TRBJ2-1 | TRBV5-5 | TRBD2 | CASSRSLAGASNEQFF | TGTGCCAGCAGCCGTTCTCTAGCGGGAGCGTCCAATGAGCAGTTCTTC
TRBJ1-1 | TRBV6-5 | TRBD1 | CASSYQTGEYTEAFF | TGTGCCAGCAGTTACCAAACAGGGGAGTACACTGAAGCTTTCTTT
TRBJ1-2 | TRBV27 | TRBD1 | CASRTTGGAYGYTF | TGTGCCAGCAGGACGACAGGGGGAGCCTATGGCTACACCTTC
TRBJ2-3 | TRBV30 | - | CAWSVQNTDTQYF | TGTGCCTGGAGTGTTCAGAACACAGATACGCAGTATTTT
TRBJ2-7 | TRBV7-9 | TRBD1 | CASSQGQEAYF | TGTGCCAGCAGCCAAGGACAGGAAGCGTACTTC
TRBJ2-7 | TRBV5-5 | - | CASSGMGGASYEQYF | TGTGCCAGCAGCGGGATGGGGGGGGCATCCTACGAGCAGTACTTC
TRBJ1-5 | TRBV28 | TRBD1 | CASSVGDSSNQPQHF | TGTGCCAGCAGTGTAGGGGACAGTAGCAATCAGCCCCAGCATTTT
TRBJ2-1 | TRBV27 | TRBD2 | CASTLSTSGRADEQFF | TGTGCCAGCACTCTCTCGACTAGCGGGAGGGCCGATGAGCAGTTCTTC
TRBJ2-1 | TRBV19 | TRBD1 | CATCPDRANEQFF | TGTGCCACCTGTCCAGACAGGGCCAATGAGCAGTTCTTC